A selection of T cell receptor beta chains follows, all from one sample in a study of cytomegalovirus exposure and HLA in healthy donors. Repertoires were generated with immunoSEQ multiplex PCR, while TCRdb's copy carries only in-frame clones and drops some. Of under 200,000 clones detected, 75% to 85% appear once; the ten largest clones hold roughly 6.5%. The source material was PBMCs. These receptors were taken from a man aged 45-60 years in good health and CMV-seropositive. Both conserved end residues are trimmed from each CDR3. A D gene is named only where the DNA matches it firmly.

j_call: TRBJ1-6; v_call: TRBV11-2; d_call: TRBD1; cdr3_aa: ASRSTGVGSPLH
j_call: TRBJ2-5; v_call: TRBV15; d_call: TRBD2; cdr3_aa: ATSRVASGGQSRETQY
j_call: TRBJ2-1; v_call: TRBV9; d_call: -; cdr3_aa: ASSVGVTSPDNEQF
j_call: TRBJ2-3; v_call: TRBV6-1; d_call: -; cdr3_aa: ASSVRRGYTDTQY
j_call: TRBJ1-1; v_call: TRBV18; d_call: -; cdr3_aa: ASSPPSGRWTEAF
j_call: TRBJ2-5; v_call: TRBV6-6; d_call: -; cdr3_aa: ASSYSGIQETQY
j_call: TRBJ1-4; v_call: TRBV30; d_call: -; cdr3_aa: AYSGPNEKLF
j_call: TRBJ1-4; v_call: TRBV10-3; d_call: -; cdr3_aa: AISELRKLF
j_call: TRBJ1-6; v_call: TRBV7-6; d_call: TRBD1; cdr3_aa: ASSQGRGNSPLH
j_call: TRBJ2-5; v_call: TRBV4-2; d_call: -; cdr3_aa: ASSPSGGLEETQY
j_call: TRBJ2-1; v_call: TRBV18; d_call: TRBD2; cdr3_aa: ASSPMGGSIDNEQF
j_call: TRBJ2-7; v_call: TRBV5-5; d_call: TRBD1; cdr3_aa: ASSLGGQGFYEQY
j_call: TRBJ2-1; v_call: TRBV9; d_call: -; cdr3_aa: ASSSTGSSEQF
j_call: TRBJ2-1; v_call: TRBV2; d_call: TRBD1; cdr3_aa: ASSESRAATGGKF
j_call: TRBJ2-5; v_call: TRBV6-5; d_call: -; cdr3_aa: ASSYSGASQETQY
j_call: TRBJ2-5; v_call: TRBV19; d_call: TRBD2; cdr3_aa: ASSGGTSSSETQY
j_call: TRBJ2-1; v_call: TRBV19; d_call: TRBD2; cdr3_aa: ASRTSEMGTKQF
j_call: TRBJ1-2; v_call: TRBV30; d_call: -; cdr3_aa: AWSVGRGVDYT
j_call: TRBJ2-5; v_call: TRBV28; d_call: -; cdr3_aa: ASSLGGSTQETQY
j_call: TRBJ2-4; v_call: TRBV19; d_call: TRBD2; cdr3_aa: ASSSPRLAGGQGPKNIQY
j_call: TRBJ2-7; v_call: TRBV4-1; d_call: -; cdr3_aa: ASSQIGGGQGPNSYEQY
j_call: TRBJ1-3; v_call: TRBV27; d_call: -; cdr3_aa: ASSATSVAGNTIY
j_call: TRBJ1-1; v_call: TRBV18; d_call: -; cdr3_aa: ASSPQGSGTEAF
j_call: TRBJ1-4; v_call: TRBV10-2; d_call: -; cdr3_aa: ASSESFAGYSEKLF
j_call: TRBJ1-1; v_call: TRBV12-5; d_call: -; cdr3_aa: ASGLQRGGLRTEAF
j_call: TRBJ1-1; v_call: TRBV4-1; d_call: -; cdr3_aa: ASSSRRGNTEAF
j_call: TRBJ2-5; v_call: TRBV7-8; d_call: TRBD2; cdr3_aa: ASSNPGLAEETQY
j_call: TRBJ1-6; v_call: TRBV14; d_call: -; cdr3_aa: ASSNQGSNHSPLH
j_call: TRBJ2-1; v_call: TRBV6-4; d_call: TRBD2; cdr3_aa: ASSVAGGSHNEQF
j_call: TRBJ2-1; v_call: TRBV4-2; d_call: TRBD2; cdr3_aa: ASSRSSGRVSYNEQF
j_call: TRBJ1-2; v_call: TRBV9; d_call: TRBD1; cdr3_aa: ASRPRQGAYGYT
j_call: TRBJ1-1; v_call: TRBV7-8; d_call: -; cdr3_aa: ASSSRDLNTEAF
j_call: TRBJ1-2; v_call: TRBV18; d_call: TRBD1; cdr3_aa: ASSPPTGGNYGYT
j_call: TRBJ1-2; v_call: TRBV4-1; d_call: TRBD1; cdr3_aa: ASAQGGGNYGYT
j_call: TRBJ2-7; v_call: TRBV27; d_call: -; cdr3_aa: ASSPPLSGEQY
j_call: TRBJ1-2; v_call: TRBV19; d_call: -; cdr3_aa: ASSIQGPRGYT
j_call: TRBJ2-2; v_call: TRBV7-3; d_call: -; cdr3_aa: ASSEGAGGNTGELF
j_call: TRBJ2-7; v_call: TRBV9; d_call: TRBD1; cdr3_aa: ASSPGTGGLYEQY
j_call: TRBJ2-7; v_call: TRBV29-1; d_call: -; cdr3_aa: SVEGDRGDEQY
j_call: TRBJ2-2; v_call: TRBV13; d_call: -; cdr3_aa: ASKTGTNTGELF
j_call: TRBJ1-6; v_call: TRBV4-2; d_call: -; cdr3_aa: ASSPETDSSYNSPLH
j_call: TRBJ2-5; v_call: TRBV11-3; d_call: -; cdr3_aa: ASSPIQRTETQY
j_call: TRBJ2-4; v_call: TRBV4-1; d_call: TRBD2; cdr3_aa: ASSQVQAGLAGGRLAKNIQY
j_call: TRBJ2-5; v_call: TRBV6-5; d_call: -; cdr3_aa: ASRSLGTQY
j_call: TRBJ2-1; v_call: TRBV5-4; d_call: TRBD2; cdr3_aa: ASSLGLAGWF
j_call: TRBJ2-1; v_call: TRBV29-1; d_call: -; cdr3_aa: SAKIYNEQF
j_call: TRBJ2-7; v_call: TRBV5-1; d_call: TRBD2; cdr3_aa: ASSSGLAGGNEQY
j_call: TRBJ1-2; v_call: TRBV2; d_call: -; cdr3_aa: ASSGTGEGGYT
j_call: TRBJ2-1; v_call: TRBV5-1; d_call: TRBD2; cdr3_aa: ASSLSGGSSYNEQF
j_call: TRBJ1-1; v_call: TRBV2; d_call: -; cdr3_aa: ASKGMRGEAF
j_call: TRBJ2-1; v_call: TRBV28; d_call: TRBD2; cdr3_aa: ASSLPMSTSGGESSYNEQF